The 13 T cell receptor beta chains below come from one sample, sequenced in a study of cytomegalovirus exposure and HLA in healthy donors. Both 60 Vbeta primers and 13 Jbeta primers went into the PCR. The data were produced by immunoSEQ multiplex PCR, yet TCRdb's version contains in-frame clones alone and is incomplete. The profile shows around 210,000 clones, 78% of them singletons. Material: PBMCs. The receptors stem from a boy younger than 18 in good health and CMV-seronegative.

The rearrangement joins TRBV11-3 to TRBJ1-2; D possibly corresponds to TRBD1 (5 bases). CDR1 SGHNT and CDR2 YENEEA come from the germline V gene. Trimming shortened V by 5 bases and J by 8 bases, and 21 bases separated the two germline ends. This CDR3 spans 15 amino acids. CDR3 DNA: TGTGCCAGCAGCCCTACCCGGGTTTCAAGGGGAGGCTACACCTTC. Translating gives CASSPTRVSRGGYTF.

The chain joins TRBV14 to TRBJ2-7; TRBD1 is a possible D gene (5 bases). V lost 3 bases and J 3 bases, leaving 15 bases between the germline ends. CDR1 SGHDN and CDR2 FVKESK come from the germline V gene. The CDR3 extends over 15 amino acids. The CDR3 sequence: CASSQGRVFRYEQYF. The CDR3 nucleotides are TGTGCCAGCAGCCAGGGCAGGGTCTTTCGCTACGAGCAGTACTTC.

The chain is built from TRBV11-3 and TRBJ1-4; D not certain. Germline loops: CDR1 SGHNT, CDR2 YENEEA. V was trimmed by 7 bases and J by 1 base, leaving 16 bases between them. This CDR3 spans 16 amino acids. The CDR3 protein is CASTTSSGRTNEKLFF. The CDR3 DNA reads as TGTGCCAGCACCACTTCGTCGGGGAGAACTAATGAAAAACTGTTTTTT.

The chain uses TRBV25-1 and TRBJ1-3, with unresolved D. This CDR3 has 14 residues. The germline V and J ends were trimmed by 2 bases and 0 bases, with 5 bases remaining between them. The germline V gene has CDR1 MGHDK and CDR2 SYGVNS. The CDR3 DNA sequence: TGTGCCAGCAGTGAAGCAGGCTCTGGAAACACCATATATTTT. The encoded protein is CASSEAGSGNTIYF.

The chain couples TRBV5-1 to TRBJ2-5; a weak D match, TRBD1 (5 bases). This CDR3 region has 14 residues. The V gene lost 1 base and the J gene lost 1 base, with 8 bases spanning the gap. The germline gives CDR1 SGHRS, CDR2 YFSETQ. DNA for the CDR3: TGCGCCAGCAGCTTGAATCAGGGCCAAGAGACCCAGTACTTC. This sequence encodes CASSLNQGQETQYF.

The chain links TRBV29-1 to TRBJ2-5, with 8 bases identical to TRBD2. The CDR3 sequence is 14 residues long. The ends lost 5 bases at V and 3 bases at J; junction bases unmatched: 8. Looked up from germline, CDR1 is SQVTM and CDR2 is ANQGSEA. The CDR3 reads CSVTTGTRKETQYF. CDR3 nucleotides: TGCAGCGTTACAACCGGGACTAGAAAAGAGACCCAGTACTTC.

This clone was observed a single time. The V call is TRBV6-1, the J call TRBJ1-2; TRBD1 agrees at 10 bases. CDR1 is MNHNS, CDR2 SASEGT, per germline. The CDR3 consists of 12 residues. V trimming: 9 bases; J trimming: 8 bases; junction bases outside the gene matches: 6. CDR3 nucleotides: TGTGCCAGACCGGGACAGGGGACGGGCTACACCTTC. It translates to CARPGQGTGYTF.

The V gene is TRBV28, the J gene TRBJ1-2; D is uncertain. The CDR3 is made up of 17 amino acids. From germline, CDR1 is MDHEN and CDR2 SYDVKM. The V end was cut by 3 bases, the J end by 1 base, with 18 bases between. The CDR3 coding sequence is TGTGCCAGCAGTTTCGTGGGCCAGCCCATTTATAACTATGGCTACACCTTC. As protein: CASSFVGQPIYNYGYTF.

The chain links TRBV18 to TRBJ1-3, with TRBD1 as a possible D gene (6 bases). The CDR3 is 15 amino acids. From germline, CDR1 is KGHSH and CDR2 LQKENI. Deletions cut 0 bases from V and 4 bases from J, with 10 bases between. CDR3 amino acids: CASSPPQGTGNTIYF. The CDR3 region has the DNA TGTGCCAGCTCACCACCACAGGGAACGGGAAACACCATATATTTT.

CDR3 DNA sequence: TGTGCCAGCAGTGTAGAAGTGAACTATGGCTACACCTTC. Translation gives CASSVEVNYGYTF. The J gene is TRBJ1-2, the V gene TRBV6-1; D call uncertain. CDR3 length equals 13 residues. The germline V and J ends were trimmed by 4 bases and 2 bases, with 8 bases remaining between them. Per the germline V gene, CDR1 is MNHNS and CDR2 is SASEGT.

The chain has TRBV5-1 and TRBJ2-3; the D is unclear. The CDR3 is 14 amino acids. The germline gives CDR1 SGHRS, CDR2 YFSETQ. Trimming took off 2 bases at V and 2 bases at J, with 9 bases between the two ends. The CDR3: CASSLARFTDTQYF. The DNA of the CDR3 is TGCGCCAGCAGCTTAGCTAGATTCACAGATACGCAGTATTTT.

V is TRBV10-1 and J is TRBJ2-3; D not resolved. Per the germline V gene, CDR1 is WNHNN and CDR2 is SYGVQD (reference sequence). This CDR3 contains 13 residues. The V gene lost 10 bases and the J gene lost 2 bases, with 13 bases spanning the gap. CDR3 residues: CATAAKNTDTQYF. Written as DNA, the CDR3 is TGCGCCACCGCGGCCAAGAACACAGATACGCAGTATTTT.

This sequence joins TRBV10-1 and TRBJ2-7; D might be TRBD2 (5 bases). CDR1 and CDR2 from the germline V gene are WNHNN and SYGVQD (reference sequence). With 6 bases removed from V and 2 bases from J, the gap between germline ends came to 14 bases. The CDR3 totals 14 residues. Written as DNA, the CDR3 is TGCGCCAGCAGCCCGGGATCAGTCCCCTACGAGCAGTACTTC. Amino acids: CASSPGSVPYEQYF.